The rows below give T cell receptor beta chains drawn from one sample of a study of cytotoxic CD8 clonotypes in ibrutinib-treated CLL. Method: immunoSEQ multiplex PCR; TCRdb's copy keeps in-frame clones and lacks some. This repertoire shows around 140,000 clones, approximately 77% found once; its top ten account for around a quarter. The specimen was PBMCs, collected after 12 months of ibrutinib treatment. The receptors were sampled from a human donor with chronic lymphocytic leukemia. Each CDR3 is given with its conserved first and last residue. The D gene is left open where the match is weak. Clone size appears in some rows only: once, few, many, or a class for an expanded clone.

>TRBV5-1|TRBJ1-1|-|many
TGCGCCAGCAGCTTTTCCGAGTGGACTGAAGCTTTCTTT
CASSFSEWTEAFF
>TRBV7-8|TRBJ1-4|TRBD1|-
TGTGCCAGCAGCTTAGGGACAGGGGGCGTGGAAAAACTGTTTTTT
CASSLGTGGVEKLFF
>TRBV7-9|TRBJ2-3|-|-
TGTGCCAGCAGCTTAGGTGGGCCGACGATAGATACGCAGTATTTT
CASSLGGPTIDTQYF
>TRBV27|TRBJ2-1|-|few
TGTGCCAGCAGTCGAATAGCGGTAAACCCAGGGAATGAGCAGTTCTTC
CASSRIAVNPGNEQFF
>TRBV30|TRBJ2-3|-|-
TGTGCCTGGAGTCCCGGGGGCACAGATACGCAGTATTTT
CAWSPGGTDTQYF
>TRBV7-2|TRBJ2-5|TRBD1|-
TGTGCCAGCAGCTTAAGGGACAGGCAAGAGACCCAGTACTTC
CASSLRDRQETQYF
>TRBV28|TRBJ1-2|-|-
TGTGCCAGCAGTCCAGAGAGAGCAAAAGGGGATGGCTACACCTTC
CASSPERAKGDGYTF
>TRBV4-2|TRBJ2-7|-|-
TGTGCCAGCAGCCAAGTAGGAGAAGGGTACGAGCAGTACTTC
CASSQVGEGYEQYF
>TRBV6-4|TRBJ1-5|TRBD1|-
TGTGCCAGCAGTCCCGGGACAGGGCTTGGTCAGCCCCAGCATTTT
CASSPGTGLGQPQHF
>TRBV29-1|TRBJ2-7|TRBD1|-
TGCAGCGTTCGGCAGGGGGTCGCCTACGAGCAGTACTTC
CSVRQGVAYEQYF
>TRBV4-1|TRBJ1-2|-|-
TGCGCCAGCAGCCAGGGGGGAAACTATGGCTACACCTTC
CASSQGGNYGYTF
>TRBV13|TRBJ1-6|-|few
TGTGCCAGCAGTTTCCGGGCCAGGCACAATTCACCCCTCCACTTT
CASSFRARHNSPLHF
>TRBV7-8|TRBJ2-1|-|-
TGTGCCAGCAGCTTAGATACCAGGCAGTTCTTC
CASSLDTRQFF
>TRBV4-1|TRBJ1-4|TRBD1|-
TGCGCCAGCAGCTCCGACAGGGTTAATGAAAAACTGTTTTTT
CASSSDRVNEKLFF
>TRBV5-1|TRBJ2-3|-|-
TGCGCCAGCAGCCCCGGGACCCAGCCAGATACGCAGTATTTT
CASSPGTQPDTQYF
>TRBV6-5|TRBJ2-3|TRBD1|-
TGTGCCAGCAGTTACTCGAATGACAGGGGGCGGGATACGCAGTATTTT
CASSYSNDRGRDTQYF
>TRBV5-4|TRBJ1-2|-|-
TGTGCCAGCAGCCCCTATCTAGGGCAGCCCAGCTCCTATGGCTACACCTTC
CASSPYLGQPSSYGYTF
>TRBV6-5|TRBJ1-1|-|-
TGTGCCAGCAGTTTGGGCACTGAAGCTTTCTTT
CASSLGTEAFF
>TRBV6-4|TRBJ2-3|-|-
TGTGCCAGCAGTAGACAGGACACAGATACGCAGTATTTT
CASSRQDTDTQYF
>TRBV10-3|TRBJ2-3|TRBD2|once
TGTGCCATCAGTGGGAACAGCGGGACTAGCACAGATACGCAGTATTTT
CAISGNSGTSTDTQYF
>TRBV5-1|TRBJ1-1|-|-
TGCGCCAGCAGCTTGGTCGGCAGGGCAGATACTGAAGCTTTCTTT
CASSLVGRADTEAFF
>TRBV6-6|TRBJ2-3|-|-
TGTGCCAGCAGCAAAGGGGGGCTTAGCACAGATACGCAGTATTTT
CASSKGGLSTDTQYF
>TRBV19|TRBJ2-1|-|-
TGTGCCAGTAGTACCCTTGGGCAGGGGCAGTTCTTC
CASSTLGQGQFF
>TRBV19|TRBJ2-7|-|-
TGTGCCAGTAGTATGGTGGGCCCAAGCTACGAGCAGTACTTC
CASSMVGPSYEQYF
>TRBV5-8|TRBJ2-2|-|-
TGTGCCAGCAGCTCCGGGACTCGACTGTTTTTT
CASSSGTRLFF
>TRBV28|TRBJ2-1|TRBD2|-
TGTGCCAGCCCGGGGGCGGGAGGCTCCTACAATGAGCAGTTCTTC
CASPGAGGSYNEQFF
>TRBV10-3|TRBJ2-5|TRBD2|few
TGTGCCATCGCGCCCACTAGCGGGAGAGAGACCCAGTACTTC
CAIAPTSGRETQYF
>TRBV2|TRBJ2-2|TRBD2|-
TGTGCCAGCAAGAGACTGCGGGAGACCGGGGAGCTGTTTTTT
CASKRLRETGELFF
>TRBV9|TRBJ2-7|-|few
TGTGCCAGCAGCCCTGGACAGCGCGAGCAGTACTTC
CASSPGQREQYF
>TRBV10-3|TRBJ2-5|TRBD2|-
TGTGCCATCAGGCTAGCGGGGGACCAAGAGACCCAGTACTTC
CAIRLAGDQETQYF
>TRBV30|TRBJ1-6|-|-
TGTGCCGCACACCTGTCGAGCTCCTATAATTCACCCCTCCACTTT
CAAHLSSSYNSPLHF
>TRBV30|TRBJ1-2|-|few
TGTGCCTGGAGTGTAGGGGACGGCTTTTACTATGGCTACACCTTC
CAWSVGDGFYYGYTF
>TRBV4-1|TRBJ1-2|-|-
TGCGCCAGCAGCCAAGAGCTCTATGGCTACACCTTC
CASSQELYGYTF
>TRBV18|TRBJ2-2|-|few
TGTGCCAGCTCAACGACAGGGAACACCGGGGAGCTGTTTTTT
CASSTTGNTGELFF
>TRBV27|TRBJ2-7|-|once
TGTGCCCGGACAGTCTCTGCCTACGAGCAGTACTTC
CARTVSAYEQYF
>TRBV7-2|TRBJ2-7|TRBD2|-
TGTGCCAGCAGCCTAGCGGCTAGCGGGGGTCGGTACGAGCAGTACTTC
CASSLAASGGRYEQYF
>TRBV28|TRBJ1-6|-|once
TGTGCCAGCAGTCCGGGTCAGAATAATTCACCCCTCCACTTT
CASSPGQNNSPLHF
>TRBV25-1|TRBJ1-4|-|-
TGTGCCAGCAGTCGACAGGTAGAGGACGAAAAACTGTTTTTT
CASSRQVEDEKLFF
>TRBV6-1|TRBJ1-2|-|once
TGTGCCAGCAGTGAACTTTATAATTTGGGGGTTGGCTACACCTTC
CASSELYNLGVGYTF
>TRBV10-3|TRBJ1-5|-|-
TGTGCCATCAGTGGTCGGGGAGATCAGCCCCAGCATTTT
CAISGRGDQPQHF
>TRBV19|TRBJ1-2|-|-
TGTGCCAGTCGCGGGGGGCGTCAATATGGCTACACCTTC
CASRGGRQYGYTF
>TRBV4-1|TRBJ2-4|-|-
TGCGCCAGCAGCCAAGTCGGCCTAGCCAAAAACATTCAGTACTTC
CASSQVGLAKNIQYF
>TRBV19|TRBJ2-2|-|-
TGTGCCAGTAGAGTCTCAGCGAACACCGGGGAGCTGTTTTTT
CASRVSANTGELFF
>TRBV29-1|TRBJ2-7|TRBD2|-
TGCAGCGTTGCCCGACTAGCGGGTCCCTACGAGCAGTACTTC
CSVARLAGPYEQYF
>TRBV11-2|TRBJ1-6|-|-
TGTGCCAGCAGCTCATATAAGGGGCGCTCCTATAATTCACCCCTCCACTTT
CASSSYKGRSYNSPLHF
>TRBV2|TRBJ2-3|-|-
TGTGCCAGCAGAGAGGCCGGGAGTCGAGCAGATACGCAGTATTTT
CASREAGSRADTQYF
>TRBV6-1|TRBJ2-7|-|-
TGTGCCAGCAGTGAGGAACAGACCTCTTCCCCCTACGAGCAGTACTTC
CASSEEQTSSPYEQYF
>TRBV7-9|TRBJ2-1|-|-
TGTGCCAGCAGCTTAGCCGGGGACGCCGGCTCCTACAATGAGCAGTTCTTC
CASSLAGDAGSYNEQFF
>TRBV10-3|TRBJ2-1|TRBD2|-
TGTGCCATAGCGGGACAGGTGCTAGCGGGAGGGCAAAGTGAGCAGTTCTTC
CAIAGQVLAGGQSEQFF
>TRBV6-1|TRBJ2-7|-|-
TGTGCCAGCAGTGAAAGGATACTAGCCACCGCGGGCTACGAGCAGTACTTC
CASSERILATAGYEQYF
>TRBV7-6|TRBJ2-7|-|few
TGTGCCAGCAGCTTAGGCATCTACTACGAGCAGTACTTC
CASSLGIYYEQYF
>TRBV7-6|TRBJ1-5|-|-
TGTGCCAGCAGCCAATTTGCGGGTGCGAGCAATCAGCCCCAGCATTTT
CASSQFAGASNQPQHF
>TRBV11-3|TRBJ2-7|TRBD1|-
TGTGCCAGCAGCTTCCGGGACAGGTCCTACGAGCAGTACTTC
CASSFRDRSYEQYF
>TRBV28|TRBJ1-2|-|-
TGTGCCAGCAGTTCGTTCGAGGGGCGGTCTTCTACCTATGGCTACACCTTC
CASSSFEGRSSTYGYTF
>TRBV18|TRBJ2-7|TRBD1|-
TGTGCCAGCTCACTGCCGGGACAGGGCCACGAGCAGTACTTC
CASSLPGQGHEQYF